This T cell receptor beta chain came from a study of CD8+CD57+ T cells in acquired aplastic anemia. Overall study results and limits: Roughly 30 sequences, all CD8+ CDR3, were shared between patients and controls.

This clonotype was seen repeatedly, ten times or more. What it recognizes is unknown. CDR1 and CDR2 from the germline V gene are SGDLS and YYNGEE. The CDR3 runs 14 residues. V was cut by 0 bases and J by 4 bases, with 10 bases left in between. Previously, flow cytometry had revealed CD8+CD57+ cell expansion in the patients chosen for sequencing. Diagnosis of severe acquired aplastic anemia applied to all patients. No patient had been given any therapy when blood was sampled. Genomic DNA acted as the template from which TCR beta VDJ combination and CDR3 sequence profiling were carried out. One entry per CDR3 protein, called by TCRdb with MiXCR from the reads. This repertoire shows 400,000 to 600,000 distinct CDR3 sequences, approximately 33% found once; its top ten account for less than 0.85%.

This TCR derives from a human donor with aplastic anemia. Sample: sorted CD4+, CD8+, or CD8+CD57+ T cells (not recorded which) from PBMCs. The gene calls are TRBV9 and TRBJ2-5; no reliable D call. The CDR3 spells CASSVDDFRETQYF. CDR3 sequence (DNA): TGTGCCAGCAGCGTAGATGACTTCCGAGAGACCCAGTACTTC.